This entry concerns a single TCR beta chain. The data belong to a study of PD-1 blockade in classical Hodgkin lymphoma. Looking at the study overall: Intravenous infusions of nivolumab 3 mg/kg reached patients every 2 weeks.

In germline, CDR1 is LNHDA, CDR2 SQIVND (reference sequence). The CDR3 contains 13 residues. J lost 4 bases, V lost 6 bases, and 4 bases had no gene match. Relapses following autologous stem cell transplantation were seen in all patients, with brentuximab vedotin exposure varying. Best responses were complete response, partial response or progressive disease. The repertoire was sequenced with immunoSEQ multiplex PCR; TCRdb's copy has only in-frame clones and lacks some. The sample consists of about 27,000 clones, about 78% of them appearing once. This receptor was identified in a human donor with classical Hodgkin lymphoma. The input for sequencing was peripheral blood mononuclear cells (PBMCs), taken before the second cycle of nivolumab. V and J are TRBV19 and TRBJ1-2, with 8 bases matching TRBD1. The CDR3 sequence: CASRPGQVYGYTF. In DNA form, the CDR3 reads TGTGCCAGTAGACCGGGACAGGTCTATGGCTACACCTTC.